This note documents a single TCR beta chain sequence. This sample was taken from a study of blood T cell repertoires in COVID-19. Study context: Donors in the United States, Italy and Spain gave samples during acute or convalescent COVID-19. PBMCs, B-cell-depleted T cells, or T cells provided the cDNA or gDNA that made up the material.

The CDR3 totals 14 residues. Germline-derived CDR1 and CDR2 are MNHEY and SVGAGI. V dropped 6 bases and J dropped 2 bases, with 11 bases sitting between them. Authors' data handling: For nucleated cells, counts were estimated from reference gene primer amplification. Only in-frame clones appear in the TCRdb table, and some are missing; sequencing was by immunoSEQ multiplex PCR. The DNA was the basis for D and trimming; V, J and clone size are from that table. The sample includes tens of thousands of clones, 75% to 90% seen only once; the top ten take roughly 5.2%. The chain employs TRBV6-5 and TRBJ1-5; D might be TRBD1 (6 bases). The TCR originated in an elderly woman with active COVID-19. The sample comprised peripheral blood. The CDR3 region has the DNA TGTGCCAGCAGCCCCAGGGGAGGCAATCAGCCCCAGCATTTT. Its protein product is CASSPRGGNQPQHF.